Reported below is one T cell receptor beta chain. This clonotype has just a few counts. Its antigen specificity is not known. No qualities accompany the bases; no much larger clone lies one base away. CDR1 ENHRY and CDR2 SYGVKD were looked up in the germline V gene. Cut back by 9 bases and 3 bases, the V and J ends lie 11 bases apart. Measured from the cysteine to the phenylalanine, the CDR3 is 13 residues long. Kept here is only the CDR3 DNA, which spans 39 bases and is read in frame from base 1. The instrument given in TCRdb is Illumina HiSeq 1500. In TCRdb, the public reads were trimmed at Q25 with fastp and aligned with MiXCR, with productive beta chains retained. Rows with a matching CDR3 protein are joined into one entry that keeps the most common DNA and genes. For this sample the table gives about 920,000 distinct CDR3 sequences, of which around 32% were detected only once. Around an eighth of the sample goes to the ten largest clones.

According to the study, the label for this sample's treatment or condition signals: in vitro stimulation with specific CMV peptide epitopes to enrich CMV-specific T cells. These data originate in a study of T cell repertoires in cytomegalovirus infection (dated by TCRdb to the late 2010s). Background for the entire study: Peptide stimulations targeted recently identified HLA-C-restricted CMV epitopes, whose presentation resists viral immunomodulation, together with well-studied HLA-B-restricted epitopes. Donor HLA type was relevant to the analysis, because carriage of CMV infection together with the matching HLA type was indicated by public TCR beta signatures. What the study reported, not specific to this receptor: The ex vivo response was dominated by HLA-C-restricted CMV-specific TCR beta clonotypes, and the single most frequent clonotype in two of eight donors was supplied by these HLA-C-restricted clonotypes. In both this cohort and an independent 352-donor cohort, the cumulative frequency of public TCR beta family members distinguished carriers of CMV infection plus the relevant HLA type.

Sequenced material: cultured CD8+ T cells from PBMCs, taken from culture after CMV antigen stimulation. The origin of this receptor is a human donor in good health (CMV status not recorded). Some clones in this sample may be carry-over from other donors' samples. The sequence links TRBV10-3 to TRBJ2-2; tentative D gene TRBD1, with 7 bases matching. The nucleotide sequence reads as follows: TGTGCCATAGACAGGGAGGACACCGGGGAGCTGTTTTTT. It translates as CAIDREDTGELFF.